The 9 T cell receptor beta chains below were found in one sample sequenced in a study of cytomegalovirus exposure and HLA in healthy donors. The PCR used 60 Vbeta and 13 Jbeta primers. TCRdb's copy holds only in-frame clones and misses some; the assay was immunoSEQ multiplex PCR. The sample yields approximately 150,000 clones, 75% to 90% seen once. Sequences were obtained from PBMCs. The receptors shown here come from a man aged 45 to 65 in good health and CMV-seropositive.

The DNA of the CDR3 is TGTGCCAGCAGTTTATTCGGCGGGAATGAGCAGTTCTTC. Its protein is CASSLFGGNEQFF. The rearrangement uses TRBV28 and TRBJ2-1; D is perhaps TRBD2 (5 bases). The CDR3 is 13 residues long. V was pared by 1 base and J by 7 bases, with 8 bases between. Germline V gives CDR1 MDHEN, CDR2 SYDVKM.

Points on this clone: At the DNA level, this CDR3 is encoded by other sequences in the same sample as well. The chain links TRBV5-1 to TRBJ1-1, with a weak D call TRBD1 (6 bases). Per germline, CDR1 SGHRS and CDR2 YFSETQ. V lost 1 base and J 1 base, leaving 8 bases between the germline ends. This CDR3 region has 14 residues. CDR3 DNA sequence: TGCGCCAGCAGCTTGCAGGGGACGAACACTGAAGCTTTCTTT. Amino acid sequence: CASSLQGTNTEAFF.

The chain couples TRBV18 to TRBJ1-2, with 7 bases lining up with TRBD1. The V and J ends lost 4 bases and 6 bases, in that order; junction bases with no gene match: 11. CDR3 length equals 15 residues. CDR1 is KGHSH and CDR2 is LQKENI in the germline V gene. The CDR3 region has the DNA TGTGCCAGCTCACGGCGAATTCAGGGGGAAAATGGCTACACCTTC. Amino acid sequence: CASSRRIQGENGYTF.

V and J are TRBV7-3 and TRBJ2-5; a possible D gene is TRBD2 (6 bases). CDR1 and CDR2 (germline): SGHTA, FQGTGA. The CDR3 covers 15 residues. V was cut by 5 bases and J by 5 bases, with 18 bases left in between. The CDR3 region is CASSPLNAGIETQYF. CDR3 nucleotides: TGTGCCAGCAGCCCACTTAATGCGGGGATTGAGACCCAGTACTTC.

V and J are TRBV28 and TRBJ1-4, with D tentatively TRBD1 (6 bases). V lost 5 bases and J lost 4, with 17 bases in between. CDR3 length: 16 amino acids. Germline V gene lookup returns CDR1 MDHEN and CDR2 SYDVKM. CDR3 amino acids: CASSPATGHYNEKLFF. For the CDR3, the DNA is TGTGCCAGCAGTCCGGCCACGGGACATTATAATGAAAAACTGTTTTTT.

The chain carries TRBV5-6 and TRBJ1-5; no clear D. The CDR3 length is 13 residues. V dropped 1 base and J dropped 6 bases, with 8 bases sitting between them. The germline V gene encodes CDR1 SGHDT and CDR2 YYEEEE. CDR3 DNA: TGTGCCAGCAGCTTGAGCGGGTCTCAGCCCCAGCATTTT. Protein sequence: CASSLSGSQPQHF. Using reference TRBV5-6 and TRBJ1-5 for the parts outside the CDR3, the full variable domain is DAGVTQSPTHLIKTRGQQVTLRCSPKSGHDTVSWYQQALGQGPQFIFQYYEEEERQRGNFPDRFSGHQFPNYSSELNVNALLLGDSALYLCASSLSGSQPQHFGDGTRLSIL.

The chain combines TRBV5-5 with TRBJ2-1; D remains ambiguous. Per germline, CDR1 SGHKS and CDR2 YYEKEE (reference sequence). V was trimmed by 1 base and J by 0 bases, leaving 8 bases between them. The CDR3 consists of 15 residues. CDR3 sequence: CASSLSPSSYNEQFF. The CDR3 DNA reads TGTGCCAGCAGCTTGAGTCCGAGCTCCTACAATGAGCAGTTCTTC.

The J gene is TRBJ1-1, the V gene TRBV2, with D possibly matching TRBD1 (5 bases). The CDR3 sequence is 12 residues long. CDR1 SNHLY and CDR2 FYNNEI come from the germline V gene. The V end was cut by 7 bases, the J end by 5 bases, with 11 bases between. In DNA form, the CDR3 reads TGTGCCAGCACGCAGGGCCGGACTGAAGCTTTCTTT. This encodes CASTQGRTEAFF.

This rearrangement joins TRBV5-4 to TRBJ1-6; 7 nucleotides line up with TRBD1. The CDR3 has 16 residues. Unmatched junction bases numbered 11, after V lost 4 bases and J lost 7 bases. The V gene's germline CDR1 is SGHNT and CDR2 YYREEE (reference sequence). The CDR3 bases are TGTGCCAGCAGCGGACTGCCGGGACAGAAGAATTCACCCCTCCACTTT. This sequence encodes CASSGLPGQKNSPLHF.